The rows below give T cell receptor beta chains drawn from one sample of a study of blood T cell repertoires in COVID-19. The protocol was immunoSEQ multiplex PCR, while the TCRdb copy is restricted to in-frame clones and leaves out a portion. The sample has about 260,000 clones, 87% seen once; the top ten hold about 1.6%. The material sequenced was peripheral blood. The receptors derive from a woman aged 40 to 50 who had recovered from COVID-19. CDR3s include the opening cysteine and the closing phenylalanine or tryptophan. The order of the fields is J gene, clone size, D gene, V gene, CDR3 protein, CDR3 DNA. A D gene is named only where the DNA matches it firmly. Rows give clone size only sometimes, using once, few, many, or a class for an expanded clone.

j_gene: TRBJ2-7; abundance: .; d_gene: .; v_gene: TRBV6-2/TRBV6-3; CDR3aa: CASSPRILLGEQYF; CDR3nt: TGTGCCAGCAGCCCTCGAATATTACTCGGCGAGCAGTACTTC
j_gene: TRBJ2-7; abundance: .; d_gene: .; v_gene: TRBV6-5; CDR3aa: CASSYSAGYRTYEQYF; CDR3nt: TGTGCCAGCAGTTACTCAGCCGGGTATCGTACCTACGAGCAGTACTTC
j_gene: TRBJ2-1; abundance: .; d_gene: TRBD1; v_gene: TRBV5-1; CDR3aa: CASSSDRGFGYYNEQFF; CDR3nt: TGCGCCAGCAGTTCCGACAGGGGGTTCGGCTACTACAATGAGCAGTTCTTC
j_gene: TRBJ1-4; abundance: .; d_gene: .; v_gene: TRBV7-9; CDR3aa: CASSLRQSPDEKLFF; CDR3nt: TGTGCCAGCAGCCTGAGACAGAGCCCCGATGAAAAACTGTTTTTT
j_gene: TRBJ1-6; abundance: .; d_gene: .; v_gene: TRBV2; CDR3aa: CASSEEGRISPLHF; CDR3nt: TGTGCCAGCAGTGAGGAGGGACGGATTTCACCCCTCCACTTT
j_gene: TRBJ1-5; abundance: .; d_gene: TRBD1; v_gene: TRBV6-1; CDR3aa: CASSETGQSNQPQHF; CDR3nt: TGTGCCAGCAGTGAAACGGGACAGAGCAATCAGCCCCAGCATTTT
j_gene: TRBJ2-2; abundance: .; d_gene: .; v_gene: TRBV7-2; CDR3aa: CASSLSLNTGELFF; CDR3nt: TGTGCCAGCAGCTTATCCTTGAACACCGGGGAGCTGTTTTTT
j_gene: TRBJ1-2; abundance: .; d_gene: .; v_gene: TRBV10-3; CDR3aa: CAIRGAETNYGYTF; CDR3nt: TGTGCCATCAGGGGGGCAGAGACTAACTATGGCTACACCTTC
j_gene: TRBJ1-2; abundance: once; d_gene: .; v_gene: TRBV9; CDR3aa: CASSGTGNGRYGYTF; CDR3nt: TGTGCCAGCAGCGGAACGGGAAACGGGAGGTATGGCTACACCTTC
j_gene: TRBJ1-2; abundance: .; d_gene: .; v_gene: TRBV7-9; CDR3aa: CASRPGGGNYGYTF; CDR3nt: TGTGCCAGCAGGCCCGGCGGGGGAAACTATGGCTACACCTTC
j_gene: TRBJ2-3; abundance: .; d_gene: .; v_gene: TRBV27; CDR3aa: CASTIGGGTDTQYF; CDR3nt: TGTGCCAGCACGATCGGGGGAGGCACAGATACGCAGTATTTT
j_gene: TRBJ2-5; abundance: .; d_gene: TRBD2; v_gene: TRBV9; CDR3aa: CASSPRVAGGVETQYF; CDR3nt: TGTGCCAGCAGCCCCCGAGTAGCGGGGGGAGTGGAGACCCAGTACTTC
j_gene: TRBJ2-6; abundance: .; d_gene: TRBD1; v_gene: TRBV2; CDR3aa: CASSQQGLGANVLTF; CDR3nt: TGTGCCAGCAGTCAACAGGGGCTTGGGGCCAACGTCCTGACTTTC
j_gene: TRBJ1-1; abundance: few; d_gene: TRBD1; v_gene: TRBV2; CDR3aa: CASSELPGTVNTEAFF; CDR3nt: TGTGCCAGCAGTGAACTACCCGGGACAGTGAACACTGAAGCTTTCTTT
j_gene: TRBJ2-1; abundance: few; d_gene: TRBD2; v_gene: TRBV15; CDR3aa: CATSRGTQRGPFNEQFF; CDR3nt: TGTGCCACCAGCAGAGGTACCCAGCGGGGGCCATTCAATGAGCAGTTCTTC
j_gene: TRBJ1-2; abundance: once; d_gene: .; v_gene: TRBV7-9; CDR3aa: CASSSPRRVDYGYTF; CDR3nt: TGTGCCAGCAGCTCGCCCCGGCGGGTCGACTATGGCTACACCTTC
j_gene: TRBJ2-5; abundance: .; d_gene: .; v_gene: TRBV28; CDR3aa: CASSSSGQMGETQYF; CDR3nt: TGTGCCAGCAGTTCCTCGGGACAAATGGGTGAGACCCAGTACTTC
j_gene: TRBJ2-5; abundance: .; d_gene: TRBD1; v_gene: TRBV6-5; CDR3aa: CASRGQGQETQYF; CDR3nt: TGTGCCAGCAGGGGACAGGGTCAAGAGACCCAGTACTTC
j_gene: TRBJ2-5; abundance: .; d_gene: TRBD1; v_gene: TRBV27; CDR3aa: CASSPHRGQGVYHQETQYF; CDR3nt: TGTGCCAGCAGTCCGCACAGGGGACAGGGGGTTTACCACCAAGAGACCCAGTACTTC
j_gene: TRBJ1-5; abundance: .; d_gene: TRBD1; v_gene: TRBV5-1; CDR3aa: CASSLAGQENQPQHF; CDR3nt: TGCGCCAGCAGCTTGGCGGGACAGGAGAATCAGCCCCAGCATTTT
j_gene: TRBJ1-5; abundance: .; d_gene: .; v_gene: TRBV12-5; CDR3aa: CASGLVRGTGGYYSNQPQHF; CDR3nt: TGTGCTAGTGGTTTGGTTCGAGGGACGGGGGGGTACTATAGCAATCAGCCCCAGCATTTT
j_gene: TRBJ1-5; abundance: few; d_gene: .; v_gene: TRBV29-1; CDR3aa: CSPRGSNQPQHF; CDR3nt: TGCAGCCCTAGGGGGAGCAATCAGCCCCAGCATTTT
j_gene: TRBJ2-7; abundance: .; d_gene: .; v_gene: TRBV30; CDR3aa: CAWSVPFRSTDYEQYF; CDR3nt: TGTGCCTGGAGTGTACCCTTCCGCAGTACAGATTACGAGCAGTACTTC
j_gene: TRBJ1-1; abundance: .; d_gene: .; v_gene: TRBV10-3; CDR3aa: CAIRPQAGGTEAFF; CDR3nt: TGTGCCATCAGGCCCCAGGCTGGGGGGACTGAAGCTTTCTTT
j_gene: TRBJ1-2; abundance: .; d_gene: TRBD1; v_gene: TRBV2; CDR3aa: CASSLAGGANYGYTF; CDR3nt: TGTGCCAGCAGTTTAGCAGGGGGAGCTAACTATGGCTACACCTTC
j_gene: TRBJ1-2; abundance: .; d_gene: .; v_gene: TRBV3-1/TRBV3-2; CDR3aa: CASSQVAGGANYGYTF; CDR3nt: TGTGCCAGCAGCCAAGTAGCCGGGGGAGCTAACTATGGCTACACCTTC
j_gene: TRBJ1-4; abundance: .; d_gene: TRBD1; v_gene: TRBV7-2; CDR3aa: CASSLDRRTNEKLFF; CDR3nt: TGTGCCAGCAGCTTGGACAGGCGCACTAATGAAAAACTGTTTTTT
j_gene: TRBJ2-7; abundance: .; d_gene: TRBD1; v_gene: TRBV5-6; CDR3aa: CASSLDWDRGAYEQYF; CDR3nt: TGTGCCAGCAGCTTGGATTGGGACAGGGGAGCTTACGAGCAGTACTTC
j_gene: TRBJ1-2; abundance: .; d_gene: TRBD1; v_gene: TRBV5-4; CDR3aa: CASSLGQGNFYGYTF; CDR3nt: TGTGCCAGCAGCTTGGGACAGGGCAATTTCTATGGCTACACCTTC
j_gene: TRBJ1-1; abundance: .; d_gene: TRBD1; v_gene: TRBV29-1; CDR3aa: CSGTGAMNTEAFF; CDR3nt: TGCAGCGGAACAGGGGCGATGAACACTGAAGCTTTCTTT
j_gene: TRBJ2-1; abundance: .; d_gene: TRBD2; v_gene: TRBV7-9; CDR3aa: CASSLSSGGYNEQFF; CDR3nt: TGTGCCAGCAGCTTAAGTAGCGGGGGTTACAATGAGCAGTTCTTC
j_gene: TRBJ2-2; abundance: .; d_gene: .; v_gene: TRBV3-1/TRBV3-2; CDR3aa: CASSLLNTGELFF; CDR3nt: TGTGCCAGCAGCCTCCTCAACACCGGGGAGCTGTTTTTT
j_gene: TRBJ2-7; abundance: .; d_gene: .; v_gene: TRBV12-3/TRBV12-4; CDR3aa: CASSLGPSEQYF; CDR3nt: TGTGCCAGCAGTTTAGGGCCTAGTGAGCAGTACTTC
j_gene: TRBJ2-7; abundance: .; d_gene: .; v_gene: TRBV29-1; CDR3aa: CSVAKRSDEQYF; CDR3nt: TGCAGCGTTGCAAAGAGAAGCGACGAGCAGTACTTC
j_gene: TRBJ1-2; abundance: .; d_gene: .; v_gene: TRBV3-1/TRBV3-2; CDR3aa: CASSQASSLYGYTF; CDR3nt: TGTGCCAGCAGCCAAGCCAGTTCCCTTTATGGCTACACCTTC
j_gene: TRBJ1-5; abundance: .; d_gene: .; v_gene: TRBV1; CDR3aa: CTSSQKTGSQPQHF; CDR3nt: TGCACCAGCAGCCAAAAGACAGGGTCCCAGCCCCAGCATTTT
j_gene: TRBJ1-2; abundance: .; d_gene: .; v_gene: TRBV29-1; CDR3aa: CSVVSGSGGYTF; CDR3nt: TGCAGCGTTGTTTCGGGGAGCGGGGGCTACACCTTC
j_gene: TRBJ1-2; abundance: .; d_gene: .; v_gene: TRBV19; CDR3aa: CASSQPGANYGYTF; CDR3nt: TGTGCCAGTAGTCAGCCAGGGGCGAACTATGGCTACACCTTC
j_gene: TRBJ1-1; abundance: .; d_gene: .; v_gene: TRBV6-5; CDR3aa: CASSYSRDKAFF; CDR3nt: TGTGCCAGCAGTTACTCCAGGGATAAGGCTTTCTTT
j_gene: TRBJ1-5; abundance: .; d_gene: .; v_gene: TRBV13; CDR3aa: CASSLGVPFSQPQHF; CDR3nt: TGTGCCAGCAGCTTAGGCGTTCCCTTCTCTCAGCCCCAGCATTTT
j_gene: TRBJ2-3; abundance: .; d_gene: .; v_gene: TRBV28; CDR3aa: CASRKTGSRTDTQYF; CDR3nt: TGTGCCAGCAGAAAAACAGGTTCTCGCACAGATACGCAGTATTTT
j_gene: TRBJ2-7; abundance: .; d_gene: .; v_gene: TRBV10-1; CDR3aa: CASSESKGGSYEQYF; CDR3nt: TGCGCCAGCAGTGAGTCTAAAGGGGGTTCCTACGAGCAGTACTTC
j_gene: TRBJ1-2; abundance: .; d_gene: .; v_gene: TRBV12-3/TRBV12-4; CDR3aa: CASTQGYGYTF; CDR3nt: TGTGCCAGCACGCAGGGCTATGGCTACACCTTC
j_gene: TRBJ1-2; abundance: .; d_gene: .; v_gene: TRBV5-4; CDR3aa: CASSLFGWGLNYGYTF; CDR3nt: TGTGCCAGCAGCTTGTTTGGATGGGGCCTCAACTATGGCTACACCTTC
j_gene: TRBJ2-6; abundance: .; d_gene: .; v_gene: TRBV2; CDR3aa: CASTTFVSGANVLTF; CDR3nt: TGTGCCAGCACTACCTTTGTGTCTGGGGCCAACGTCCTGACTTTC